The 24 T cell receptor beta chains in this list originate from one sample, sequenced in a study of T cell responses to AZD1222 COVID-19 vaccine. Method: immunoSEQ multiplex PCR; TCRdb's copy keeps in-frame clones and lacks some. The table records some 110,000 clones, about 80% of them present only once. The input for sequencing was peripheral blood, taken on day 0 of AZD1222 vaccination. These receptors were obtained from an adult in good health.

J is TRBJ2-5 and V is TRBV18; D gene uncertain. Germline-derived CDR1 and CDR2 are KGHSH and LQKENI. The CDR3 has 14 amino acids. V was trimmed by 0 bases and J by 4 bases, leaving 9 bases between them. CDR3 DNA: TGTGCCAGCTCACCACCGTCTCTCGGAGAGACCCAGTACTTC. Translation gives CASSPPSLGETQYF. Supplemented by reference TRBV18 and TRBJ2-5, the full variable domain reads NAGVMQNPRHLVRRRGQEARLRCSPMKGHSHVYWYRQLPEEGLKFMVYLQKENIIDESGMPKERFSAEFPKEGPSILRIQQVVRGDSAAYFCASSPPSLGETQYFGPGTRLLVL.

The chain has TRBV7-8 and TRBJ1-4, with D unresolved. The germline V gene has CDR1 SGHVS and CDR2 FQNEAQ. CDR3 length: 13 residues. V lost 1 base and J lost 6, with 6 bases in between. The CDR3 region has the DNA TGTGCCAGCAGCTTAGAAGGGTATGAAAAACTGTTTTTT. Protein: CASSLEGYEKLFF.

The chain has TRBV15 and TRBJ1-2, with D uncertain. The CDR3 covers 12 residues. From germline, CDR1 is LNHNV and CDR2 YYDKDF (reference sequence). V lost 1 base, J lost 6 bases, and 6 bases lay in between. The CDR3 coding sequence is TGTGCCACCAGCAGAGCCAGAGATGGCTACACCTTC. Translating gives CATSRARDGYTF.

CDR3 DNA sequence: TGTGCCTGGAGTGTCGGAAATAGCAATCAGCCCCAGCATTTT. This gives the protein CAWSVGNSNQPQHF. V usage is TRBV30 and J usage is TRBJ1-5, with unresolved D. Germline loops: CDR1 GTSNPN, CDR2 SVGIG (reference sequence). The CDR3 is 14 amino acids. Trimming left V 0 bases short and J 0 bases short, with 6 bases between.

The chain employs TRBV7-9 and TRBJ2-1; D gene uncertain. Trimming removed 5 bases from V and 5 bases from J, with 19 bases in between. The CDR3 is 16 residues long. The germline V gene encodes CDR1 SEHNR and CDR2 FQNEAQ (reference sequence). The CDR3 nucleotides read TGTGCCAGCAGCGACTCTAGGCATTACTTCCACAATGAGCAGTTCTTC. Translation: CASSDSRHYFHNEQFF.

The chain links TRBV7-2 to TRBJ2-7, with D hard to call. The CDR3 has 15 residues. Trimming took off 1 base at V and 0 bases at J, with 10 bases between the two ends. Germline CDR1 SGHTA, CDR2 FQGNSA. The CDR3 nucleotides are TGTGCCAGCAGCTTAGTTGGGCCCATCTCCTACGAGCAGTACTTC. Translated, it gives CASSLVGPISYEQYF.

V is TRBV30 and J is TRBJ1-4; D gene unclear. This CDR3 spans 11 amino acids. V was trimmed by 4 bases and J by 5 bases, leaving 5 bases between them. The germline V gene encodes CDR1 GTSNPN and CDR2 SVGIG (reference sequence). The CDR3 here is CAWMTNEKLFF. The CDR3 DNA is TGTGCCTGGATGACGAATGAAAAACTGTTTTTT.

The chain has TRBV6-5 and TRBJ2-7; D uncertain. V shed 0 bases and J shed 2 bases, with 14 bases lying between them. CDR1 MNHEY and CDR2 SVGAGI come from the germline V gene. The CDR3 extends over 16 amino acids. In DNA form, the CDR3 reads TGTGCCAGCAGTTACTCTCCGGGCCCCCGAGCCTACGAGCAGTACTTC. Translated: CASSYSPGPRAYEQYF.

The CDR3 loop is CASSLGGQYRRRNTIYF. CDR3 nucleotides: TGTGCCAGCAGCTTGGGCGGACAATATCGTCGGAGAAACACCATATATTTT. The V gene is TRBV5-4, the J gene TRBJ1-3; maybe TRBD1 (5 bases). CDR1 and CDR2 (germline): SGHNT, YYREEE (reference sequence). Trimming removed 0 bases at V and 5 bases at J, with 18 bases between. The CDR3 loop spans 17 amino acids.

The chain carries TRBV3-1 (or the pseudogene TRBV3-2) and TRBJ1-3, with 10 bases fitting TRBD1. Per the germline V gene, CDR1 is LGHDT and CDR2 is YNNKEL (reference sequence). The V and J ends lost 4 bases and 3 bases, in that order; junction bases with no gene match: 9. The CDR3 extends over 17 amino acids. The CDR3 DNA follows: TGTGCCAGCAGCCTCTTACCGGGACAGGGGTTTGGAAACACCATATATTTT. This sequence encodes CASSLLPGQGFGNTIYF.

The chain is built from TRBV7-6 and TRBJ1-3; D gene ambiguous. Trimming stripped 1 base from V and 4 bases from J, with 11 bases between. The CDR3 spans 15 residues. The germline gives CDR1 SGHVS, CDR2 FNYEAQ. The chain's CDR3 is CASSLGKGDGNTIYF. CDR3 nucleotide sequence: TGTGCCAGCAGCTTAGGGAAGGGAGACGGAAACACCATATATTTT.

The rearrangement joins TRBV7-2 to TRBJ2-3; D is unresolved. The V end lost 4 bases, the J end lost 6 bases, and 8 bases lay between the germline ends. The CDR3 is 12 residues long. Per the germline V gene, CDR1 is SGHTA and CDR2 is FQGNSA. The CDR3 protein is CASSYSRDTQYF. The DNA for the CDR3 is TGTGCCAGCAGCTACTCTCGGGATACGCAGTATTTT. The full variable domain, its missing parts supplied by reference TRBV7-2 and TRBJ2-3, is GAGVSQSPSNKVTEKGKDVELRCDPISGHTALYWYRQSLGQGLEFLIYFQGNSAPDKSGLPSDRFSAERTGGSVSTLTIQRTQQEDSAVYLCASSYSRDTQYFGPGTRLTVL.

This chain connects TRBV5-4 to TRBJ1-2, with D perhaps TRBD1 (6 bases). Trimming left V 0 bases short and J 4 bases short, with 13 bases between. The CDR3 sequence is 15 residues long. The germline V gene has CDR1 SGHNT and CDR2 YYREEE (reference sequence). The CDR3 region is CASSLGTDAGYGYTF. The CDR3 DNA reads as TGTGCCAGCAGCTTGGGGACAGACGCGGGCTATGGCTACACCTTC.

The chain employs TRBV5-1 and TRBJ1-6; D unresolved. The CDR3 covers 16 residues. Germline assignment: CDR1 SGHRS and CDR2 YFSETQ. Trimming pared 1 base from V and 0 bases from J, leaving 8 bases between. CDR3 nucleotide sequence: TGCGCCAGCAGCTTGAGAGGGAGCTCCTATAATTCACCCCTCCACTTT. Its translation is CASSLRGSSYNSPLHF.

V and J are TRBV5-5 and TRBJ2-4; TRBD1 is a possible D gene (6 bases). Trimming took off 4 bases at V and 5 bases at J, with 13 bases between the two ends. This CDR3 spans 14 amino acids. Germline V gives CDR1 SGHKS, CDR2 YYEKEE (reference sequence). CDR3 sequence reads: CASSTGQSENIQYF. For the CDR3, the DNA is TGTGCCAGCAGCACCGGACAGAGCGAAAACATTCAGTACTTC.

The V call is TRBV19, the J call TRBJ2-7; D not certain. Trimming removed 11 bases at V and 0 bases at J, with 20 bases between. Germline CDR1 reads LNHDA; CDR2 reads SQIVND (reference sequence). The CDR3 has 15 amino acids. The CDR3 is CAGESPPSLSYEQYF. In DNA form, the CDR3 reads TGTGCCGGGGAATCCCCCCCGTCGCTCTCCTACGAGCAGTACTTC.

The CDR3: CASSFGGGDYSYNEQFF. The CDR3, as DNA: TGTGCCAGCAGCTTTGGAGGAGGGGACTACTCCTACAATGAGCAGTTCTTC. V and J are TRBV12-1 and TRBJ2-1; TRBD2, the table's D call, lacks a check against the DNA. TRBV12-1 is a pseudogene segment. The CDR3 totals 17 residues.

The rearrangement uses TRBV11-2 and TRBJ1-1; D unclear. The germline V and J ends were trimmed by 2 bases and 4 bases, with 14 bases remaining between them. The CDR3 totals 15 residues. The germline V gene encodes CDR1 SGHAT and CDR2 FQNNGV. The CDR3 here is CASSLQGLGSTEAFF. CDR3 nucleotides: TGTGCCAGCAGCTTACAAGGGTTAGGGAGCACTGAAGCTTTCTTT.

This rearrangement joins TRBV6-1 to TRBJ1-2, with 7 bases lining up with TRBD1. Germline V gene lookup returns CDR1 MNHNS and CDR2 SASEGT. After removal of 1 base from V and 3 bases from J, the junction contained 2 bases not matched to a gene. This CDR3 has 14 amino acids. Written as DNA, the CDR3 is TGTGCCAGCAGTGAAGTAGACAGGGACTATGGCTACACCTTC. Its translation: CASSEVDRDYGYTF.

J is TRBJ1-2 and V is TRBV28; 10 positions match TRBD1. The CDR3 is 14 residues long. CDR1 and CDR2 from the germline V gene are MDHEN and SYDVKM. After removal of 6 bases from V and 4 bases from J, the junction contained 5 bases not matched to a gene. CDR3 loop: CASRKTGGFYGYTF. The CDR3 nucleotides are TGTGCCAGCAGGAAGACAGGGGGCTTCTATGGCTACACCTTC.

The chain couples TRBV5-6 to TRBJ2-5; possibly TRBD1 for D (6 bases). The CDR3 runs to 13 residues. Germline V gives CDR1 SGHDT, CDR2 YYEEEE. V was shortened by 3 bases and J by 6 bases, with 12 bases between the two germline ends. The CDR3 protein is CASSWGQGKTQYF. The CDR3 bases are TGTGCCAGCAGCTGGGGTCAGGGGAAGACCCAGTACTTC.

V and J are TRBV18 and TRBJ2-3, with unresolved D. The CDR3 has 16 residues. Trimming pared 2 bases from V and 1 base from J, leaving 13 bases between. Germline CDR1 and CDR2: KGHSH and LQKENI. The CDR3 nucleotides read TGTGCCAGCTCACCAACGGCAGGACCCCGCACAGATACGCAGTATTTT. It encodes CASSPTAGPRTDTQYF.

The CDR3 spells CASSPPQNNYGYTF. CDR3 nucleotide sequence: TGTGCCAGCAGTCCGCCCCAGAATAACTATGGCTACACCTTC. This chain uses TRBV6-2 or TRBV6-3 with TRBJ1-2; D remains unclear. The CDR3 runs to 14 residues. Germline V CDR1 and CDR2: MNHEY, SVGEGT. Trimming left V 5 bases short and J 1 base short, with 11 bases between.

This chain connects TRBV7-2 to TRBJ2-7; 7 nucleotides match TRBD2. Germline V lookup: CDR1 SGHTA, CDR2 FQGNSA. The CDR3 has 13 amino acids. J was trimmed by 4 bases and V by 2 bases; bases with no gene match: 2. Here the CDR3 reads CASSLSGEYEQYF. The DNA of the CDR3 is TGTGCCAGCAGCTTAAGCGGGGAGTACGAGCAGTACTTC.